Shown below are 24 T cell receptor beta chains from a single sample sequenced in a study of cytomegalovirus exposure and HLA in healthy donors (dated by TCRdb to about 2017). Libraries were made using the immunoSEQ multiplex PCR assay. For the multiplex PCR, a mixture combining 60 forward primers for TCR Vbeta segments and 13 reverse primers for TCR Jbeta segments was used. What TCRdb holds here is the immuneACCESS table cut down to in-frame rearrangements. Part of the clones is not present; checked against another copy, under half of the missing clones reflect an unresolved V gene, and the others are unexplained. In this sample the table shows 75,000 to 95,000 clones, about three quarters of which occur a single time. The ten largest clones take up roughly 4.5% of the sample. The sequencing input was PBMCs. These receptors originate from a middle-aged woman in good health and CMV-seropositive.

This chain connects TRBV10-3 to TRBJ2-5; D unresolved. Germline V gene sequence: CDR1 ENHRY, CDR2 SYGVKD. CDR3 length: 12 residues. V was shortened by 1 base and J by 5 bases, with 5 bases between the two germline ends. CDR3 coding DNA: TGTGCCATCAGTGAGTTCGAGGAGACCCAGTACTTC. Protein: CAISEFEETQYF.

This clone was picked up a small number of times. The chain joins TRBV28 to TRBJ1-4; D not resolved. Germline-derived CDR1 and CDR2 are MDHEN and SYDVKM. This CDR3 region has 13 residues. The ends were cut back, 4 bases at V and 5 bases at J, with 8 bases in the middle. This chain's CDR3 is CASSSGGNEKLFF. CDR3 bases: TGTGCCAGCAGTTCTGGCGGGAATGAAAAACTGTTTTTT.

The CDR3 DNA follows: TGTGCCAGCAGTCCCCAGAGGGACGAGCAGTACTTC. Amino acids: CASSPQRDEQYF. This chain joins TRBV27 and TRBJ2-7; a possible D gene is TRBD2 (5 bases). Germline CDR1 MNHEY, CDR2 SMNVEV (reference sequence). The germline V and J ends were trimmed by 5 bases and 5 bases, with 10 bases remaining between them. This CDR3 has 12 residues.

V gene TRBV27 combines with J gene TRBJ2-1, with TRBD1 identical over 11 bases. There are 15 residues in the CDR3. The V gene end was trimmed by 5 bases and the J gene end by 6 bases; junction bases not matched to a gene: 6. CDR1 is MNHEY and CDR2 is SMNVEV in the germline V gene (reference sequence). The CDR3 DNA follows: TGTGCCAGCAGTGGGTGGGACAGGGGGAGCAATGAGCAGTTCTTC. Protein sequence: CASSGWDRGSNEQFF.

As for this clone: This same CDR3 is encoded by further DNA sequences in the sample. The CDR3 sequence is CASSLLAGDETQYF. CDR3 nucleotides: TGTGCCAGCAGCTTACTAGCGGGAGATGAGACCCAGTACTTC. The chain recombines TRBV7-9 with TRBJ2-5; TRBD2 matches 10 bases. In germline, CDR1 is SEHNR, CDR2 FQNEAQ (reference sequence). The trim removed 2 bases at V and 5 bases at J, leaving 2 bases unmatched. The CDR3 totals 14 residues. The full variable domain, rest sourced from reference TRBV7-9 and TRBJ2-5, is DTGVSQNPRHKITKRGQNVTFRCDPISEHNRLYWYRQTLGQGPEFLTYFQNEAQLEKSRLLSDRFSAERPKGSFSTLEIQRTEQGDSAMYLCASSLLAGDETQYFGPGTRLLVL.

V gene TRBV7-8 combines with J gene TRBJ2-7; D unclear. In germline, CDR1 is SGHVS, CDR2 FQNEAQ. Trimming left V 4 bases short and J 0 bases short, with 4 bases between. CDR3 length equals 12 residues. CDR3 in DNA: TGTGCCAGCAGCTCGTCCTCCTACGAGCAGTACTTC. This encodes CASSSSSYEQYF.

The rearrangement links TRBV5-1 to TRBJ1-1; TRBD1 might be the D (5 bases). Germline CDR1 reads SGHRS; CDR2 reads YFSETQ. The ends were cut back, 3 bases at V and 1 base at J, with 7 bases in the middle. The CDR3 is 13 amino acids. The CDR3 nucleotides are TGCGCCAGCAGCTCCCAGGGGAACACTGAAGCTTTCTTT. Its protein is CASSSQGNTEAFF.

Comment on this clone: The sample carries other DNA sequences with the same CDR3. Written as DNA, the CDR3 is TGTGCCAGCAGAGTCACGACAGACCCAGATACGCAGTATTTT. The encoded protein is CASRVTTDPDTQYF. This chain uses TRBV7-2 with TRBJ2-3; weak D call: TRBD1 (5 bases). V lost 6 bases, J lost 4 bases, and 14 bases lay in between. The CDR3 consists of 14 residues. From germline, CDR1 is SGHTA and CDR2 FQGNSA.

This chain connects TRBV7-8 to TRBJ1-1, with 10 bases that match TRBD1. Trimming cost V 5 bases and J 4 bases; bases outside gene matches: 16. Germline CDR1 and CDR2: SGHVS and FQNEAQ. CDR3 length equals 18 residues. CDR3 protein: CASSPPSTGGFYSTEAFF. The CDR3 coding sequence is TGTGCCAGCAGCCCCCCCTCGACAGGGGGCTTTTATAGCACTGAAGCTTTCTTT.

The chain combines TRBV10-3 with TRBJ2-1; TRBD2 aligns across 7 bases. V trimming: 6 bases; J trimming: 7 bases; junction bases outside the gene matches: 9. CDR1 is ENHRY, CDR2 SYGVKD, per germline. This CDR3 has 14 amino acids. This CDR3 reads CAISPAGDKNEQFF. The CDR3 nucleotides read TGTGCCATCAGCCCGGCGGGAGATAAGAATGAGCAGTTCTTC.

The chain uses TRBV5-8 and TRBJ2-7; 13 bases map to TRBD2. This CDR3 contains 17 residues. Germline CDR1 SGHTS, CDR2 YDEGEE. V shed 0 bases and J 4 bases; nucleotides not matched to a gene: 7. CDR3 residues: CASSLGWGTSGDYEQYF. DNA of the CDR3: TGTGCCAGCAGCTTGGGGTGGGGGACTAGCGGGGATTACGAGCAGTACTTC.

The chain combines TRBV19 with TRBJ2-1, with 8 bases matching TRBD1. CDR1 and CDR2 from the germline V gene are LNHDA and SQIVND (reference sequence). The V and J ends lost 6 bases and 7 bases, in that order; junction bases with no gene match: 8. The CDR3 is 14 residues long. CDR3 sequence reads: CASSPGGIWNEQFF. The CDR3 DNA sequence: TGTGCCAGTAGCCCAGGGGGCATCTGGAATGAGCAGTTCTTC.

V and J are TRBV5-1 and TRBJ1-5; D is perhaps TRBD1 (5 bases). Per germline, CDR1 SGHRS and CDR2 YFSETQ. The CDR3 runs to 14 residues. V lost 1 base and J lost 4, with 9 bases in between. CDR3 DNA: TGCGCCAGCAGCTTGAACGGGGGTAATCAGCCCCAGCATTTT. The encoded protein is CASSLNGGNQPQHF.

The rearrangement joins TRBV10-3 to TRBJ2-1; TRBD2 agrees at 10 bases. With V trimmed by 6 bases and J by 7 bases, 12 bases remained unmatched. Germline lookup yields CDR1 ENHRY and CDR2 SYGVKD. The CDR3 has 16 amino acids. The CDR3 here is CAIRDHSGRLLNEQFF. The CDR3 DNA follows: TGTGCCATCAGGGACCATAGCGGGAGGCTCTTGAATGAGCAGTTCTTC.

The CDR3 loop is CSVEDRGDSTDTQYF. The CDR3 DNA reads TGCAGCGTTGAAGATCGGGGGGATAGCACAGATACGCAGTATTTT. This chain connects TRBV29-1 to TRBJ2-3, with 7 positions matching TRBD2. Trimming at V came to 0 bases and at J to 0 bases, leaving 3 bases not matched to a gene. Germline CDR1 SQVTM, CDR2 ANQGSEA. The CDR3 is 15 amino acids.

This clone was observed a single time. J is TRBJ2-1 and V is TRBV7-3, with 9 bases matching TRBD1. This CDR3 spans 17 amino acids. Germline values: CDR1 SGHTA, CDR2 FQGTGA. The trim removed 4 bases at V and 4 bases at J, leaving 11 bases unmatched. The CDR3, as DNA: TGTGCCAGCAGCTCGACATACCCGGGACAGGGTTACAATGAGCAGTTCTTC. Protein sequence: CASSSTYPGQGYNEQFF.

This rearrangement joins TRBV5-4 to TRBJ2-1; TRBD2 is a possible D gene (6 bases). The length of the CDR3 is 16 residues. CDR1 SGHNT and CDR2 YYREEE come from the germline V gene (reference sequence). V was cut by 0 bases and J by 2 bases, with 12 bases left in between. Written as DNA, the CDR3 is TGTGCCAGCAGCTTGGAAGCGGAGGGACCCTACAATGAGCAGTTCTTC. Its protein is CASSLEAEGPYNEQFF.

The chain combines TRBV28 with TRBJ2-7; D remains unclear. CDR3 length equals 14 residues. V lost 1 base, J lost 2 bases, and 9 bases lay in between. Germline loops: CDR1 MDHEN, CDR2 SYDVKM. The CDR3: CASSLLLSPYEQYF. The CDR3 coding sequence is TGTGCCAGCAGTTTATTATTGAGTCCCTACGAGCAGTACTTC.

The chain links TRBV13 to TRBJ2-2, with D possibly matching TRBD2 (6 bases). Germline V CDR1 and CDR2: PRHDT, FYEKMQ (reference sequence). The V end was cut by 5 bases, the J end by 11 bases, with 21 bases between. The CDR3 runs 15 residues. The CDR3 nucleotides are TGTGCCAGCAGCCCCCGACTAGAGTGGGTTGGCGAGCTGTTTTTT. It is translated as CASSPRLEWVGELFF.

J is TRBJ1-5 and V is TRBV28; TRBD1 agrees at 8 bases. V lost 3 bases and J lost 2; bases outside the gene matches: 9. CDR1 is MDHEN, CDR2 SYDVKM, per germline. CDR3 size: 17 residues. CDR3 residues: CASSLAGGTVGNQPQHF. The CDR3 nucleotides are TGTGCCAGCAGTTTGGCAGGGGGCACGGTAGGCAATCAGCCCCAGCATTTT.

The chain is built from TRBV7-6 and TRBJ2-3; TRBD2 agrees at 10 bases. The V gene's germline CDR1 is SGHVS and CDR2 FNYEAQ. J lost 5 bases, V lost 3 bases, and 2 bases had no gene match. The CDR3 spans 14 residues. The CDR3 DNA follows: TGTGCCAGCAGCTTGGCTAGCGGGAGAGATACGCAGTATTTT. Its translation: CASSLASGRDTQYF.

The V call is TRBV28, the J call TRBJ2-3; 12 bases match TRBD2. CDR1 MDHEN and CDR2 SYDVKM come from the germline V gene. CDR3 size: 17 residues. After removal of 3 bases from V and 2 bases from J, the junction contained 6 bases not matched to a gene. CDR3 in amino acids: CASSFVLAGGPTDTQYF. As DNA, the CDR3 is TGTGCCAGCAGTTTCGTCCTAGCGGGAGGGCCCACAGATACGCAGTATTTT.

The chain combines TRBV10-3 with TRBJ1-3, with D tentatively TRBD1 (6 bases). The CDR3 sequence is 12 residues long. V lost 8 bases and J 1 base, leaving 6 bases between the germline ends. Germline CDR1 ENHRY, CDR2 SYGVKD. CDR3 amino acids: CAIQGSGNTIYF. The CDR3 region has the DNA TGTGCCATCCAGGGGTCTGGAAACACCATATATTTT.

The chain employs TRBV5-1 and TRBJ2-5; D not certain. The V gene lost 7 bases and the J gene lost 2 bases, with 15 bases spanning the gap. The CDR3 contains 14 residues. Germline CDR1 reads SGHRS; CDR2 reads YFSETQ. DNA of the CDR3: TGCGCCAGCCACCCCATGGCAGGACAAGAGACCCAGTACTTC. This gives the protein CASHPMAGQETQYF.